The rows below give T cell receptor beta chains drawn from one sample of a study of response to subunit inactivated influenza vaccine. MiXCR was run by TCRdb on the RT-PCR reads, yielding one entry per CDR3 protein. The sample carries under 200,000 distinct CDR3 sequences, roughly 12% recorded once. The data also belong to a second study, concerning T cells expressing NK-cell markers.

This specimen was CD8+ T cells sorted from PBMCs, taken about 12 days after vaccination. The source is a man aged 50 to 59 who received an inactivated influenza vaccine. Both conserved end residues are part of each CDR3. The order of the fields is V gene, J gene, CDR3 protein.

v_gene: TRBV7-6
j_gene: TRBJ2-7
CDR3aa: CASSEGTDYEQYF

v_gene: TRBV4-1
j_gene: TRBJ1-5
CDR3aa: CASSQVRQVNQPQHF

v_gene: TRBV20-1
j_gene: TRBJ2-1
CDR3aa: CSPASGSSPNEQFF

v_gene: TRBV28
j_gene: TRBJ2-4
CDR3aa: CASSEDRGEAKNIQYF

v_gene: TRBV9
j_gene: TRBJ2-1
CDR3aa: CASSALNEQFF

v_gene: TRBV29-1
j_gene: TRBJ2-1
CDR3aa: CSVLGNEQFF

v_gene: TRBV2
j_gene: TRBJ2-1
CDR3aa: CASSGLAGGLSYNEQFF

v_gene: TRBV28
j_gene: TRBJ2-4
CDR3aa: CASSFEYLNIQYF

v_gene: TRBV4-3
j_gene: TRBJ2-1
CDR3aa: CASSPNRLAGREALQFF

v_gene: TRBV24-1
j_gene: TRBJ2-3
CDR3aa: CATSQGTGGLRRDTQYF

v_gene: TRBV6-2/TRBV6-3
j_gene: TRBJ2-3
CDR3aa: CASSYSQGQIADTQYF

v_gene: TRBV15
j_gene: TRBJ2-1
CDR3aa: CATKRTGAYNEQFF

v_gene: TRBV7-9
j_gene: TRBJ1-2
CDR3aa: CASSLDGGTGRYGYTF

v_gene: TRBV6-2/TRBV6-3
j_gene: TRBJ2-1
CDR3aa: CASRGTSATAGNEQFF

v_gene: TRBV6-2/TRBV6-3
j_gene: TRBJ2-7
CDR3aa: CASSYSTSGSYEQYF

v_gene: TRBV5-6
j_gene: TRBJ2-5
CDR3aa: CASSLLSGGLQETQYF

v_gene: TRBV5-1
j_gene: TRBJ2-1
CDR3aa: CASSLEWNEQFF

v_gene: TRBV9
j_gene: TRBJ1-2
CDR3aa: CASSPLYPTDRGWDGYTF

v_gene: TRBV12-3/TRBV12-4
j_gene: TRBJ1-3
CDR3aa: CASSYPELGNTIYF

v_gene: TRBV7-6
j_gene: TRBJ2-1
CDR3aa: CASSLIDRVVYNEQFF

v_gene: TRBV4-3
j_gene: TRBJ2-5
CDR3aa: CASSQAPTGYETQYF

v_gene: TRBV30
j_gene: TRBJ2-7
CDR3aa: CAWSVTGKHEQYF

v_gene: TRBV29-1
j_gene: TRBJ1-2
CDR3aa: CSVSDRGPYHYTF

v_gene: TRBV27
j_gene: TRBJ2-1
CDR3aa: CASSWMPSGYNEQFF